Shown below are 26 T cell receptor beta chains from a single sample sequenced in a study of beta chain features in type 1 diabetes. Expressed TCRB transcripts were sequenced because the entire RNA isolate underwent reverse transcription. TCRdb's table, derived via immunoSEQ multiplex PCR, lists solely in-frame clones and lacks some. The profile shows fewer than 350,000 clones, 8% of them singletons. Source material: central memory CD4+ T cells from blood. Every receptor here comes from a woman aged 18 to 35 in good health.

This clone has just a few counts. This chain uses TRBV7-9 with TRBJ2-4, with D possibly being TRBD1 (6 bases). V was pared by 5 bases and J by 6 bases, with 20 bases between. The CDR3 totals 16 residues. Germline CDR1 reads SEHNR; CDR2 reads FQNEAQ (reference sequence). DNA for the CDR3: TGTGCCAGCAGCCAAGATGGACACAGGGTCCTAAACATTCAGTACTTC. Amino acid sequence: CASSQDGHRVLNIQYF.

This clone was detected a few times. The CDR3 nucleotides read TGCGCCAGCAGCCCCTTGGCAGGGGTCGGCTACACCTTC. It yields the protein CASSPLAGVGYTF. This chain uses TRBV4-1 with TRBJ1-2; D is perhaps TRBD1 (6 bases). Trimming stripped 4 bases from V and 8 bases from J, with 14 bases between. The CDR3 has 13 residues. Germline values: CDR1 MGHRA, CDR2 YSYEKL.

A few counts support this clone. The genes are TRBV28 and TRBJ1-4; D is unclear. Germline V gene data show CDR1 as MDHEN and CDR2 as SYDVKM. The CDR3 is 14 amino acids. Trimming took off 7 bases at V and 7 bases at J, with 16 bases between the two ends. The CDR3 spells CASKLSGYREKLFF. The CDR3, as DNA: TGTGCCAGCAAGTTGTCCGGGTACCGTGAAAAACTGTTTTTT.

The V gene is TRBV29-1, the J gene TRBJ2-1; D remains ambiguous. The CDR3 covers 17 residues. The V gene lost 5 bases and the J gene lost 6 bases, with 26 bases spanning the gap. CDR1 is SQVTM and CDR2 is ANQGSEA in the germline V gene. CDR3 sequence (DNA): TGCAGCGTTATGACCCCGACAATTTCCCTAAAGGGCAATGAGCAGTTCTTC. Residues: CSVMTPTISLKGNEQFF.

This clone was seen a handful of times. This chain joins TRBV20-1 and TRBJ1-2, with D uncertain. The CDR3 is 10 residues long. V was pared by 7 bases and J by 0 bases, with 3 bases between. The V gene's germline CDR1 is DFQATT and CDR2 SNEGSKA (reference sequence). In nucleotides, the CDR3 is TGCAGTGGGGCTAACTATGGCTACACCTTC. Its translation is CSGANYGYTF.

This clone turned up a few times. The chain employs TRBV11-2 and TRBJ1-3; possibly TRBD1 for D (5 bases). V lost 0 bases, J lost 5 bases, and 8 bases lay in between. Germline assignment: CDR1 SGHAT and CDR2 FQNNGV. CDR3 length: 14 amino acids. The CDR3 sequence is CASSLDYRRNTIYF. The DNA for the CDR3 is TGTGCCAGCAGCTTAGACTACAGGAGAAACACCATATATTTT. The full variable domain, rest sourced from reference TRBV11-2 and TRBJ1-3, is EAGVAQSPRYKIIEKRQSVAFWCNPISGHATLYWYQQILGQGPKLLIQFQNNGVVDDSQLPKDRFSAERLKGVDSTLKIQPAKLEDSAVYLCASSLDYRRNTIYFGEGSWLTVV.

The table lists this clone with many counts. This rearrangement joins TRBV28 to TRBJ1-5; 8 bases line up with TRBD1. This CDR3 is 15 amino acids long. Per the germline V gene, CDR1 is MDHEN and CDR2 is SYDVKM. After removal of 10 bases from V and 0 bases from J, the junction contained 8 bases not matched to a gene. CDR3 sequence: CATGTGGDSNQPQHF. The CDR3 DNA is TGTGCCACCGGGACAGGAGGGGATAGCAATCAGCCCCAGCATTTT.

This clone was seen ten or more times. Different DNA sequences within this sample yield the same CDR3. The CDR3 bases are TGTGCCAGCAGCCACAGGGGCCTTTACAATGAGCAGTTCTTC. Translation gives CASSHRGLYNEQFF. The chain uses TRBV14 and TRBJ2-1; D is possibly TRBD1 (6 bases). In germline, CDR1 is SGHDN, CDR2 FVKESK. Deletions cut 3 bases from V and 4 bases from J, with 10 bases between. This CDR3 is 14 amino acids long.

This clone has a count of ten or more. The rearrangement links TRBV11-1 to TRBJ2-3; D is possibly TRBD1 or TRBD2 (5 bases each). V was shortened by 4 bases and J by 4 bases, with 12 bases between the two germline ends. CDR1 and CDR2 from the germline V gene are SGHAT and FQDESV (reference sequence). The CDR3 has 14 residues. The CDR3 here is CASSSARGPDTQYF. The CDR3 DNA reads TGTGCCAGCAGCTCCGCCCGGGGACCAGATACGCAGTATTTT.

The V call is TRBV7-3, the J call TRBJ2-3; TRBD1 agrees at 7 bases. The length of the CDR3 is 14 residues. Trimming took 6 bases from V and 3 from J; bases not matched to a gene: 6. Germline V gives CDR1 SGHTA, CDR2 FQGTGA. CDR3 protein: CASRGEGATDTQYF. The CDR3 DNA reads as TGTGCCAGCAGGGGAGAGGGGGCAACAGATACGCAGTATTTT.

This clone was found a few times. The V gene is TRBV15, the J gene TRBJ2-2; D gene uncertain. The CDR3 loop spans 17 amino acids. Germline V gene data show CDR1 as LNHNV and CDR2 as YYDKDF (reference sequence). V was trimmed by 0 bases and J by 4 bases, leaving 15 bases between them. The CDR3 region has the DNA TGTGCCACCAGCAGAGATCAAGGGCGGATAGCCACCGGGGAGCTGTTTTTT. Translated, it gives CATSRDQGRIATGELFF.

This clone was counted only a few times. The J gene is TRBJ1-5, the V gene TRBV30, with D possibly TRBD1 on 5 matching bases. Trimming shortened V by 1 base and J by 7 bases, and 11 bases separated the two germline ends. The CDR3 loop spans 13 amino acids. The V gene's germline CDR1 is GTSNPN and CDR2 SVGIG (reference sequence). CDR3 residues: CAWSAGGEQPQHF. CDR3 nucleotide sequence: TGTGCCTGGAGTGCGGGGGGAGAACAGCCCCAGCATTTT.

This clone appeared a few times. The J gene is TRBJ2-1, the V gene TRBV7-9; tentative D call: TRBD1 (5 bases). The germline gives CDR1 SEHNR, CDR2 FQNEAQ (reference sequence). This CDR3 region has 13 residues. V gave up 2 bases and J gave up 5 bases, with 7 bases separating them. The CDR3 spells CASSLSRDNEQFF. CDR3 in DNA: TGTGCCAGCAGCTTAAGCAGGGACAATGAGCAGTTCTTC.

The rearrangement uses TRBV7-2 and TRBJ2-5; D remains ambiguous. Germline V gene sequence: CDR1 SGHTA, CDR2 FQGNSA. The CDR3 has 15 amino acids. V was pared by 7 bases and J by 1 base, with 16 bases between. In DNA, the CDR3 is TGTGCCAGCACCCTAAGTGCGGCGACCCAAGAGACCCAGTACTTC. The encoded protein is CASTLSAATQETQYF.

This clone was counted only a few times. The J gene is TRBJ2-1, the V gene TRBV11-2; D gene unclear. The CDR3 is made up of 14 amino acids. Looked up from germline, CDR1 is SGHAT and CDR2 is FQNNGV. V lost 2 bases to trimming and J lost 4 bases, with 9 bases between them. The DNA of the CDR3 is TGTGCCAGCAGCTTACCGGGCTTTTACAATGAGCAGTTCTTC. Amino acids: CASSLPGFYNEQFF.

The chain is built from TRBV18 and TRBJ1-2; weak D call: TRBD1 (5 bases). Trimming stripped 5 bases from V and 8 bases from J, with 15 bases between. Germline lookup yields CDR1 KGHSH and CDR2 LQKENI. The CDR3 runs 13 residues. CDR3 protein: CASSAAGNQGYTF. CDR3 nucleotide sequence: TGTGCCAGCTCAGCAGCAGGGAATCAGGGCTACACCTTC. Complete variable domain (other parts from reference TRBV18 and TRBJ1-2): NAGVMQNPRHLVRRRGQEARLRCSPMKGHSHVYWYRQLPEEGLKFMVYLQKENIIDESGMPKERFSAEFPKEGPSILRIQQVVRGDSAAYFCASSAAGNQGYTFGSGTRLTVV.

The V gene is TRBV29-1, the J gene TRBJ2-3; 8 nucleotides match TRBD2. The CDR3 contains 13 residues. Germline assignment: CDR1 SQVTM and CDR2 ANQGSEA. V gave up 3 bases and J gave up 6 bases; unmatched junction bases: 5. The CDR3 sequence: CSVEAGGVDTQYF. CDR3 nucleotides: TGCAGCGTTGAGGCGGGGGGCGTCGATACGCAGTATTTT.

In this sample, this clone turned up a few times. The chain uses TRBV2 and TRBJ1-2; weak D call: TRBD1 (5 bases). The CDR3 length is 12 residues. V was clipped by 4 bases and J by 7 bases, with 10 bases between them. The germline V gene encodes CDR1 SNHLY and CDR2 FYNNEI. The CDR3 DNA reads TGTGCCAGCAGTGCGACAGTAATTGGCTACACCTTC. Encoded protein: CASSATVIGYTF.

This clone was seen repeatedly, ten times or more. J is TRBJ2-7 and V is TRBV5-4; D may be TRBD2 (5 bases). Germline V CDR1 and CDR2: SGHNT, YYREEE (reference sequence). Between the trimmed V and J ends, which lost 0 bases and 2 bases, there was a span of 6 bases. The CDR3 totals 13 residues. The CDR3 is CASSLGGTYEQYF. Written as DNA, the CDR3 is TGTGCCAGCAGCTTGGGAGGGACCTACGAGCAGTACTTC.

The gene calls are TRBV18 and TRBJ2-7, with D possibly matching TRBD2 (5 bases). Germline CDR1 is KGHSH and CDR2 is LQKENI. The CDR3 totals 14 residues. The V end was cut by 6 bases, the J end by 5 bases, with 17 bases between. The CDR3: CASSPGVQANEQYF. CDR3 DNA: TGTGCCAGCTCCCCCGGGGTTCAGGCCAACGAGCAGTACTTC.

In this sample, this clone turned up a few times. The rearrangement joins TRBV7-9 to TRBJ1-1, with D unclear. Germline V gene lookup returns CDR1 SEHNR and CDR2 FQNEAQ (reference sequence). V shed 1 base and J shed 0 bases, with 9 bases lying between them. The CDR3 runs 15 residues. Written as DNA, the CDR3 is TGTGCCAGCAGCTTAGGTGCGGGAATGAACACTGAAGCTTTCTTT. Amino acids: CASSLGAGMNTEAFF.

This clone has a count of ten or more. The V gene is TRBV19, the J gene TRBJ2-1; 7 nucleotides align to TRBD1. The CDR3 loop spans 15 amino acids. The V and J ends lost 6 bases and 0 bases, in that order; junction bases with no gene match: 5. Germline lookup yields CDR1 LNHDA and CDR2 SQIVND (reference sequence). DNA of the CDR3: TGTGCCAGTAGCAGCGGACAGGTCTCCTACAATGAGCAGTTCTTC. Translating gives CASSSGQVSYNEQFF.

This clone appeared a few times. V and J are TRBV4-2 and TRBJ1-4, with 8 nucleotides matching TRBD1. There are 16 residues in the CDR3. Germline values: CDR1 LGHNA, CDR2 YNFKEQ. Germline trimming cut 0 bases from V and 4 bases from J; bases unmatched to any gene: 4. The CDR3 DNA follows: TGTGCCAGCAGCCAAGATTATACAGGGGGTAATGAAAAACTGTTTTTT. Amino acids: CASSQDYTGGNEKLFF.

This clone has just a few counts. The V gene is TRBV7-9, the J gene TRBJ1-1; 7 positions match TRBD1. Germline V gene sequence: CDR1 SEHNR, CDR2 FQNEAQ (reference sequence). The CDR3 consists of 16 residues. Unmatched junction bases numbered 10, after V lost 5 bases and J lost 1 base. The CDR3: CASSRPRGSGNTEAFF. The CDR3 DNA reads TGTGCCAGCAGCCGTCCCAGGGGGTCGGGGAACACTGAAGCTTTCTTT.

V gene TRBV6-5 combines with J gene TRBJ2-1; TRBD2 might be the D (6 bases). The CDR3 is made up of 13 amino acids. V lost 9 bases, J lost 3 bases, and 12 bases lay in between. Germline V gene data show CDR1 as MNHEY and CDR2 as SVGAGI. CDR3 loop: CASRENLYNEQFF. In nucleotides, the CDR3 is TGTGCCAGTCGGGAGAACCTCTACAATGAGCAGTTCTTC.

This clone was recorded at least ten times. The CDR3 loop is CASSLESGLRNTEAFF. The CDR3 nucleotides are TGTGCCAGCAGCTTAGAGTCAGGGCTGAGGAACACTGAAGCTTTCTTT. This chain connects TRBV7-2 to TRBJ1-1; a weak D match, TRBD1 (5 bases). This CDR3 region has 16 residues. Germline V gene sequence: CDR1 SGHTA, CDR2 FQGNSA. The ends were cut back, 1 base at V and 1 base at J, with 13 bases in the middle.